The present TCR beta chain was sequenced within a study of T cells in Graves' hyperthyroidism and ophthalmopathy. No ophthalmopathy progression within 18 months constituted stable Graves' hyperthyroidism. Uncontrolled infection, other autoimmune disease, pregnancy or lactation excluded patients. The investigators amplified TCR beta CDR3 regions from RNA transcripts. First-round RT-PCR with HTBI primers amplified the TCR CDR3 region. TCRdb analysed the multiplex PCR reads with MiXCR anew, one entry per CDR3 protein. This sample carries approximately 400,000 distinct CDR3 sequences, over 15% of them seen once, and the ten largest clones take about 4%. This clonotype was counted many times. The CDR3 spans 13 residues. V gave up 3 bases and J gave up 7 bases; unmatched junction bases: 3. Germline loops: CDR1 SGHDN, CDR2 FVKESK.

The sequenced sample was blood. The TCR originated in a woman between 18 and 30 years old with Graves' hyperthyroidism. The chain recombines TRBV14 with TRBJ1-5; 7 bases map to TRBD1. As DNA, the CDR3 is TGTGCCAGCAGCCACAGGGGGGGACAGCCCCAGCATTTT. This gives the protein CASSHRGGQPQHF.